This T cell receptor beta chain originates from a study of control samples from healthy donors and cancer patients (dated by TCRdb to 2019 to 2021). The library relied on the immunoSEQ multiplex PCR assay. TCRdb took this table from immuneACCESS and kept in-frame rearrangements with V and J called. Such tables lack part of the clones; where checked against another copy, unresolved V genes explain under half of the gap, and the rest is unexplained. Counted in this sample were under 150,000 clones; over 75% of them appeared once. The ten largest account for around 9% of the sample. V ends up 3 bases short and J 4 bases short, with an unmatched junction base count of 7. There are 17 amino acids in the CDR3, from cysteine to phenylalanine inclusive. CDR3 DNA is the only sequence kept; it has 51 bases, read in frame from the first base. The germline V gene gives CDR1 as KGHDR and CDR2 as SFDVKD. With respect to this clone: The antigen it binds to is not known. Base qualities are missing; no much larger clone stands one base away.

The TCR comes from a man aged 40-50 years in good health. The specimen sequenced was blood. Here the chain combines TRBV24-1 and TRBJ2-2; 10 bases in the middle match TRBD1. The CDR3 reads as follows: CATSDRIRTGGTGELFF. The sequenced DNA is TGTGCCACCAGTGATCGAATTCGGACAGGGGGCACCGGGGAGCTGTTTTTT.